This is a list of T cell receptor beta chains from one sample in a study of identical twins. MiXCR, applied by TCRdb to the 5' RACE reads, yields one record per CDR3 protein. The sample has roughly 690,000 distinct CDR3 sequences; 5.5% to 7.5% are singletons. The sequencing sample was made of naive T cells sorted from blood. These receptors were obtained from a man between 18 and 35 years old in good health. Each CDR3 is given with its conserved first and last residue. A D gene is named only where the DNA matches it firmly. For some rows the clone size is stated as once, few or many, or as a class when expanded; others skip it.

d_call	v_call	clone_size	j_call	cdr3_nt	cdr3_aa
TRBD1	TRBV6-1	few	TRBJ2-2	TGTGCCAGCAGCCCCAGGTCCACGCGTAACAGGGGCACCGGGGAGCTGTTTTTT	CASSPRSTRNRGTGELFF
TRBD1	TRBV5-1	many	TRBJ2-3	TGCGCCAGCAAGGGACAGGGGCTCGATACGCAGTATTTT	CASKGQGLDTQYF
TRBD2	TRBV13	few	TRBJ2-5	TGTGCCAGCAGCCAGTGGGTAGCGGGAGCAGAGACCCAGTACTTC	CASSQWVAGAETQYF
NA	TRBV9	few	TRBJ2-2	TGTGCCAGCAGCGTAGATGGACGAGCGGGTCAGGGGACCGGGGAGCTGTTTTTT	CASSVDGRAGQGTGELFF
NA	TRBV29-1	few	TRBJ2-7	TGCAGCGTTGCTAATTCGGATCTCACCTACGAGCAGTACTTC	CSVANSDLTYEQYF
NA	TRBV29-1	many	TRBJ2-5	TGCAGCGTTGTCCCCTACGGGGTAGAGACCCAGTACTTC	CSVVPYGVETQYF
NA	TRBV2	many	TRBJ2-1	TGTGCCAGCAGACCCGACAGGTACAATGAGCAGTTCTTC	CASRPDRYNEQFF
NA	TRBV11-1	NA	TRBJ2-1	TGTGCCAGCAGCTCTCTAGGGGCTGAGCAGTTCTTC	CASSSLGAEQFF
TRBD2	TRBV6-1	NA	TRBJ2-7	TGTGCCAGCAGACTAGGGGGGCTAGCGGGAGGGCCCTACGAGCAGTACTTC	CASRLGGLAGGPYEQYF
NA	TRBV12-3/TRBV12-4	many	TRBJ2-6	TGTGCCAGCAGCCCAGGGGTCTCTGGGGCCAACGTCCTGACTTTC	CASSPGVSGANVLTF
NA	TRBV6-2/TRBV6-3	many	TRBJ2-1	TGTGCCAGCACCACCCGGCAGGGCAATGAGCAGTTCTTC	CASTTRQGNEQFF
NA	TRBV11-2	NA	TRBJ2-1	TGTGCCAGCAGCTTAGGGTTCAGAGAAGAGCAGTTCTTC	CASSLGFREEQFF
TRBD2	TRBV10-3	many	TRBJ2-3	TGTGCCACCTCGTCGGGACTAGCGGGAGGAGGTACGCAGTATTTT	CATSSGLAGGGTQYF
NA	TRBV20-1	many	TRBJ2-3	TGCAGTGCTATACGGGCGTGGCAGGGGCCGGAATCCACAGATACGCAGTATTTT	CSAIRAWQGPESTDTQYF
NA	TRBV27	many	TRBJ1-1	TGTGCCAGCAGTCTAGCCCCTCTCGCTGAAGCTTTCTTT	CASSLAPLAEAFF
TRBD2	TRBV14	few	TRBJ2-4	TGTGCCAGCAGCCAGGTCAGAGGGAGGGGAAACATTCAGTACTTC	CASSQVRGRGNIQYF
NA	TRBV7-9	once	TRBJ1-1	TGTGCCAGCAGCCAACACCAGGACACTGAAGCTTTCTTT	CASSQHQDTEAFF
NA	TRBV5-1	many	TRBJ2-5	TGCGCCAGCAGCTTGGAGTATCAGGGAGAGACCCAGTACTTC	CASSLEYQGETQYF
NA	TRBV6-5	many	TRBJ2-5	TGTGCCAGCAGTTCGAGTGAGGAGACCCAGTACTTC	CASSSSEETQYF
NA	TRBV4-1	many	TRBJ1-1	TGCGCCAGCAGCCAACAACGGGGTATGAATGAAGCTTTCTTT	CASSQQRGMNEAFF
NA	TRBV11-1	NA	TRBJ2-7	TGTGCCAGCAGCTCGGGACTGAGTGACTACGAGCAGTACTTC	CASSSGLSDYEQYF
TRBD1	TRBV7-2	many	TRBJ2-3	TGTGCCAGCAGCTTATACACCGGACAGGCGAACACAGATACGCAGTATTTT	CASSLYTGQANTDTQYF
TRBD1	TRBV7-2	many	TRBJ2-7	TGTGCCAGCAGTCCAAGGATCAGCGACAGGGGCCGGGAGCAGTACTTC	CASSPRISDRGREQYF
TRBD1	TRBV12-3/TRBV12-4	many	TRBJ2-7	TGTGCCAGTGGGACAGGGTCCTACGAGCAGTACTTC	CASGTGSYEQYF
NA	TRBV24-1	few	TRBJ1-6	TGTGCCACCAGTGATTTGGAGAGCTCCTATAATTCACCCCTCCACTTT	CATSDLESSYNSPLHF
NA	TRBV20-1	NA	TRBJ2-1	TGCAGTGCTAGAGGTCCAAGGGGGAATCCTCGCACTGAGCAGTTCTTC	CSARGPRGNPRTEQFF
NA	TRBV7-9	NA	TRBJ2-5	TGTGCCAGCAGCGGCGGGACCGCTAAGACCCAGTACTTC	CASSGGTAKTQYF
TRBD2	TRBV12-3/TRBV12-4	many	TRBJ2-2	TGTGCCAGCGGAAGCGGGAGTTTGACCGGGGAGCTGTTTTTT	CASGSGSLTGELFF
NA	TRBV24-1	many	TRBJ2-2	TGTGCCACCAGTAATGTGGGGGAGCTGTTTTTT	CATSNVGELFF